These 20 T cell receptor beta chains originate from one sample sequenced in a study of blood T cells in healthy people across ages (dated by TCRdb to about 2015). Libraries were prepared through 5' RACE. Instrument used: Illumina HiSeq 2500. A second PCR of 7 to 11 cycles was run with a J-beta primer mix and a sample-barcoded 5' primer. Through fastp at Q25 and MiXCR, TCRdb rebuilt clones from the public reads, retaining in-frame beta chains. Every distinct CDR3 protein forms one entry, paired with its most common genes and DNA. This sample lists 600,000 to 850,000 distinct CDR3 sequences; 25% were detected once. Under 10% of the sample is held by the ten biggest clonotypes. These data were likewise used in another study, on T cells of mothers and their children.

Sequencing was done on a sample of blood. The receptors shown here come from a boy under 18 in good health.

A remark on this clonotype: No conserved phenylalanine or tryptophan is present at the end of the CDR3, so a read error is the likely explanation. V gene TRBV20-1 combines with J gene TRBJ1-1; possibly TRBD1 for D (6 bases). Trimming removed 6 bases from V and 3 bases from J, with 17 bases in between. Germline CDR1 reads DFQATT; CDR2 reads SNEGSKA (reference sequence). This CDR3 comprises 14 residues. This CDR3 reads CSAKTGRRDTEAFL. CDR3 nucleotides: TGCAGTGCGAAAACAGGGAGGAGGGACACTGAAGCTTTCCTT.

In this sample, this clonotype turned up a few times. This sequence joins TRBV12-3 or TRBV12-4 and TRBJ1-2; TRBD1 matches 9 bases. Trimming cost V 1 base and J 5 bases; bases outside gene matches: 8. The CDR3 extends over 16 amino acids. This chain's CDR3 is CASSLGWDREEYGYTF. The CDR3 DNA reads TGTGCCAGCAGTTTAGGGTGGGACAGGGAGGAATATGGCTACACCTTC.

The chain links TRBV5-1 to TRBJ2-2; TRBD1 aligns across 10 bases. This CDR3 spans 14 amino acids. With V trimmed by 3 bases and J by 6 bases, 2 bases remained unmatched. Per germline, CDR1 SGHRS and CDR2 YFSETQ. CDR3 region: CASSWGQGPGELFF. CDR3 bases: TGCGCCAGCAGCTGGGGACAGGGGCCCGGGGAGCTGTTTTTT.

The chain employs TRBV7-8 and TRBJ2-1, with 7 bases lining up with TRBD2. The ends lost 0 bases at V and 4 bases at J; junction bases unmatched: 9. This CDR3 comprises 17 residues. Germline V gene sequence: CDR1 SGHVS, CDR2 FQNEAQ. The DNA of the CDR3 is TGTGCCAGCAGCTTAGCGCTCGCGGGAGCTATATACAATGAGCAGTTCTTC. This encodes CASSLALAGAIYNEQFF.

The V call is TRBV12-5, the J call TRBJ2-1; 11 bases map to TRBD2. Germline V gene sequence: CDR1 LGHNT, CDR2 FRNRAP. J lost 4 bases, V lost 2 bases, and 4 bases had no gene match. CDR3 length equals 16 residues. CDR3 in amino acids: CASGLLLAGGYNEQFF. The CDR3 DNA reads TGTGCTAGTGGTTTGCTTTTAGCGGGGGGGTACAATGAGCAGTTCTTC.

This clonotype was counted a few times. The V gene is TRBV4-1, the J gene TRBJ1-6, with 7 bases matching TRBD1. Germline-derived CDR1 and CDR2 are MGHRA and YSYEKL. The CDR3 contains 17 residues. V shed 3 bases, J shed 6 bases, and the junction held 11 bases outside the gene matches. Here the CDR3 DNA reads TGCGCCAGCAGCCAGAGCGTGACAGGGTTTGGTAATTCACCCCTCCACTTT. It yields the protein CASSQSVTGFGNSPLHF.

This rearrangement joins TRBV4-2 to TRBJ2-1; 8 bases align to TRBD1. Trimming at V came to 4 bases and at J to 2 bases, leaving 7 bases not matched to a gene. Germline V gives CDR1 LGHNA, CDR2 YNFKEQ. This CDR3 spans 16 amino acids. The CDR3 DNA reads as TGTGCCAGCAGCCGCAAAGGACAGGGAACCTACAATGAGCAGTTCTTC. Its translation: CASSRKGQGTYNEQFF.

This clonotype was observed a few times. DNA for the CDR3: TGTGCCAGCAGTTACTCGACTACAGGGGGATCGGATGAGCAGTACTTC. It translates to CASSYSTTGGSDEQYF. This chain joins TRBV6-2 or TRBV6-3 and TRBJ2-7, with 8 nucleotides matching TRBD1. V dropped 0 bases and J dropped 7; count of bases not matched to a gene: 11. The length of the CDR3 is 16 residues. From germline, CDR1 is MNHEY and CDR2 SVGEGT.

The chain recombines TRBV7-8 with TRBJ2-7, with 7 bases identical to TRBD1. CDR3 length equals 15 residues. The trim removed 1 base at V and 3 bases at J, leaving 6 bases unmatched. Germline V gives CDR1 SGHVS, CDR2 FQNEAQ. CDR3: CASSLEYGTDYEQYF. The CDR3 DNA reads as TGTGCCAGCAGCTTAGAATATGGGACAGACTACGAGCAGTACTTC.

A word on this clonotype: This clone may be a read error of a much larger clone one base away. J is TRBJ2-5 and V is TRBV29-1; D unclear. Germline loops: CDR1 SQVTM, CDR2 ANQGSEA. This CDR3 is built from 12 residues. CDR3 sequence reads: CSVVATQETRYF. CDR3 DNA sequence: TGCAGCGTTGTGGCTACGCAAGAGACCCGGTACTTC.

Notes on this clonotype: The junction departs from germline at one end; a sequencing error may be responsible. The V call is TRBV24-1, the J call TRBJ2-5; D remains ambiguous. The CDR3 runs to 12 residues. The germline gives CDR1 KGHDR, CDR2 SFDVKD. CDR3 DNA: TGTGCCACCAGTGATTTGCGAATGGCTAAGTTCTTC. Translation: CATSDLRMAKFF.

This clonotype was picked up a small number of times. The J gene is TRBJ2-7, the V gene TRBV18, with D tentatively TRBD1 or TRBD2 (5 bases each). Looked up from germline, CDR1 is KGHSH and CDR2 is LQKENI. V was shortened by 6 bases and J by 2 bases, with 11 bases between the two germline ends. The CDR3 sequence is 13 residues long. CDR3 amino acids: CASSGDGPYEQYF. CDR3 nucleotides: TGTGCCAGCTCCGGGGACGGGCCCTACGAGCAGTACTTC.

The chain combines TRBV12-3 or TRBV12-4 with TRBJ2-5; 7 bases line up with TRBD2. CDR3 length equals 13 residues. V trimming: 7 bases; J trimming: 5 bases; junction bases outside the gene matches: 7. The CDR3 loop reads CASIGGSGETQYF. The CDR3 DNA reads as TGTGCCAGCATTGGCGGGAGTGGTGAGACCCAGTACTTC.

This clonotype was observed a few times. This sequence joins TRBV29-1 and TRBJ2-7, with 7 bases fitting TRBD1. Germline values: CDR1 SQVTM, CDR2 ANQGSEA. The CDR3 is 14 residues long. The trim removed 6 bases at V and 5 bases at J, leaving 13 bases unmatched. Here the CDR3 reads CSVQGQGEIHEQYF. The CDR3 DNA reads TGCAGCGTCCAGGGGCAGGGGGAAATCCACGAGCAGTACTTC.

This rearrangement joins TRBV6-2 or TRBV6-3 to TRBJ2-1, with 9 bases identical to TRBD1. The DNA matches TRBJ2-7 better at its end, which makes the J call doubtful. Per germline, CDR1 MNHEY and CDR2 SVGEGT. CDR3 size: 15 residues. The CDR3 reads CASRGDRDPSYEQYF. Here the CDR3 DNA reads TGTGCCAGCAGAGGGGACAGGGATCCCTCCTACGAGCAGTACTTC.

This clonotype has just a few counts. The V gene is TRBV20-1, the J gene TRBJ2-5; 14 bases fit TRBD2. The CDR3 is made up of 16 amino acids. V lost 6 bases, J lost 6 bases, and 12 bases stayed unmatched. Germline values: CDR1 DFQATT, CDR2 SNEGSKA (reference sequence). The CDR3 nucleotides read TGCAGTGCGGCCGGGACTAGCGGGAGAAGCGGGAAGACCCAGTACTTC. This sequence encodes CSAAGTSGRSGKTQYF.

This chain links TRBV7-9 with TRBJ1-2, with 7 positions matching TRBD1. The CDR3 runs 15 residues. The ends lost 1 base at V and 2 bases at J; junction bases unmatched: 4. From germline, CDR1 is SEHNR and CDR2 FQNEAQ (reference sequence). In DNA, the CDR3 is TGTGCCAGCAGCTTAGTCGACAGGGCCAACTATGGCTACACCTTC. Translating it yields CASSLVDRANYGYTF.

The chain is built from TRBV20-1 and TRBJ2-1; D unresolved. Germline CDR1 and CDR2: DFQATT and SNEGSKA (reference sequence). V lost 5 bases to trimming and J lost 9 bases, with 14 bases between them. The CDR3 runs 12 residues. The CDR3 region is CSAPNLYPEQFF. The CDR3 DNA reads TGCAGTGCTCCGAACCTCTACCCTGAGCAGTTCTTC.

This clonotype turned up a few times. The rearrangement links TRBV11-2 to TRBJ2-3; 10 bases map to TRBD1. Trimming at V came to 5 bases and at J to 6 bases, leaving 23 bases not matched to a gene. This CDR3 spans 20 amino acids. Germline V gene sequence: CDR1 SGHAT, CDR2 FQNNGV. The CDR3 here is CASSPTSTLLLGQGWDTQYF. DNA of the CDR3: TGTGCCAGCAGCCCTACTAGTACGCTTCTTCTGGGACAGGGGTGGGATACGCAGTATTTT.

V and J are TRBV20-1 and TRBJ2-1, with TRBD2 matching over 12 bases. The V gene's germline CDR1 is DFQATT and CDR2 SNEGSKA (reference sequence). This CDR3 is built from 14 residues. The trim removed 5 bases at V and 7 bases at J, leaving 6 bases unmatched. As DNA, the CDR3 is TGCAGTGCTTCTAGCGGGAGGGCGGGGAATGAGCAGTTCTTC. It codes for CSASSGRAGNEQFF.